This T cell receptor beta chain was sequenced during a study of tumor-infiltrating lymphocytes in primary liver carcinoma. Turning to the study itself: Resection treated the patients' primary liver carcinoma.

Notes on this clonotype: As yet, its antigen is unknown. Sequence at one end of the junction differs from germline and may be a read error.

Researchers generated TCR beta cDNA from 500 ng of total RNA, relying on a constant-region primer. Nested multiplex PCR, run for three rounds with slightly modified ARM-PCR, yielded TCR beta libraries. A C-beta reverse primer was combined with TRBV1-TRBV30 forward primers in the first two PCR rounds, and each round had approximately 10 cycles. In TCRdb, the multiplex PCR reads were re-called with MiXCR into one record per CDR3 protein. The table lists 330,000 or so distinct CDR3 sequences, approximately 65% of them singletons. The length of the CDR3 is 12 residues. The germline V gene has CDR1 SGHDT and CDR2 YYEEEE. Overall study results and limits: Tumor tissue displayed a significantly greater top-250-clone fraction than blood (p = 0.039). Tumor region pairs outstripped tumor-adjacent and tumor-blood pairs in overlap.

Extraction also yielded germline DNA, while blood RNA was obtained from unsorted whole blood. At sampling, these chronic HBV carriers had received no treatment. This sequence originates from a man in his forties with primary liver carcinoma and hepatitis B virus infection. This chain uses TRBV5-6 with TRBJ2-7; D may be TRBD2 (6 bases). The sequencing sample was made of peripheral blood. CDR3 sequence: CASSLQSREQCF. CDR3 coding DNA: TGTGCCAGCAGCTTACAGAGCCGGGAGCAGTGCTTC.